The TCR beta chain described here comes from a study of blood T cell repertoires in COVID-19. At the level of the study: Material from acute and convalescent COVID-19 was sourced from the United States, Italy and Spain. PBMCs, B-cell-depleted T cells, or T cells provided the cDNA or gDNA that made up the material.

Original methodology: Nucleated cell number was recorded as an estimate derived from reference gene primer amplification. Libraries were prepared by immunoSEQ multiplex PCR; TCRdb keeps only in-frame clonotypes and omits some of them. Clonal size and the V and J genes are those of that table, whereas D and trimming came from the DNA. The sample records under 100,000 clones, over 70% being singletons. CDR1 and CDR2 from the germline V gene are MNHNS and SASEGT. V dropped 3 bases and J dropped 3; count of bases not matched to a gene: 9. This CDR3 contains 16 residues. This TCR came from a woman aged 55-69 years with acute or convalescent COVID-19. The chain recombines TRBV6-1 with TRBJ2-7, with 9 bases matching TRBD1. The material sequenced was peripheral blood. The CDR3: CASSDRGTGLRYEQYF. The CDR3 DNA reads TGTGCCAGCAGTGACCGCGGGACAGGGCTTCGCTACGAGCAGTACTTC.